The 22 T cell receptor beta chains below all came from one sample that was sequenced in a study of neurological immune-mediated disorders. TCRdb reanalysed the 5' RACE reads using MiXCR and keeps one entry per CDR3 protein. The sample holds approximately 38,000 distinct CDR3 sequences, more than 9% seen once. Sequencing was carried out using CD4+ T cells from blood. The receptors were gathered from a woman aged 25 to 39 with HTLV-1-associated myelopathy (HAM/TSP).

This clonotype appeared many times. This chain connects TRBV6-1 to TRBJ1-3; 7 bases map to TRBD1. CDR1 is MNHNS, CDR2 SASEGT, per germline. Losses at the gene ends were 5 bases for V and 9 bases for J; bases not matched to a gene: 7. The CDR3 is made up of 13 amino acids. The CDR3 nucleotides read TGTGCCAGCAGTAGGGACAGCCCAGGCACCATATATTTT. This gives the protein CASSRDSPGTIYF.

The chain has TRBV24-1 and TRBJ2-1, with D perhaps given as TRBD1 or TRBD2 (5 bases each). Germline CDR1 is KGHDR and CDR2 is SFDVKD. This CDR3 region has 15 residues. V lost 3 bases and J lost 8, with 16 bases in between. CDR3 in amino acids: CATSDGRNRIHEQFF. The CDR3 nucleotides are TGTGCCACCAGTGATGGGAGAAACAGGATACATGAGCAGTTCTTC.

This clonotype has a count of ten or more. This chain links TRBV5-1 with TRBJ1-1, with a weak D call TRBD1 (6 bases). V shed 1 base and J shed 1 base, with 11 bases lying between them. This CDR3 spans 15 amino acids. Germline CDR1 and CDR2: SGHRS and YFSETQ. CDR3 protein: CASSLRTQGNTEAFF. The CDR3, as DNA: TGCGCCAGCAGCTTGAGGACACAGGGGAACACTGAAGCTTTCTTT.

Comments on this clonotype: The junction departs from the called germline gene at one end, perhaps through a read error. The chain uses TRBV3-1 and TRBJ2-1, with 7 bases identical to TRBD2. This CDR3 has 15 amino acids. From germline, CDR1 is LGHDT and CDR2 YNNKEL (reference sequence). CDR3 sequence: CASNQSGGLDNEQFF. CDR3 DNA sequence: TGTGCCAGCAACCAAAGCGGTGGACTAGACAATGAGCAGTTCTTC.

This clonotype has a count of ten or more. This chain uses TRBV28 with TRBJ1-5; 8 bases line up with TRBD1. CDR3 length: 15 residues. The V gene end was trimmed by 6 bases and the J gene end by 4 bases; junction bases not matched to a gene: 8. The germline CDR1 and CDR2 sequences are MDHEN and SYDVKM. The CDR3 DNA is TGTGCCAGCAGCATCGGACAGGGCTATAATCAGCCCCAGCATTTT. This sequence encodes CASSIGQGYNQPQHF.

In this sample, this clonotype turned up many times. The rearrangement joins TRBV12-3 or TRBV12-4 to TRBJ1-5; D call uncertain. The CDR3 has 12 amino acids. Trimming stripped 5 bases from V and 3 bases from J, with 5 bases between. The CDR3 sequence is CASSNHNQPQHF. The CDR3 nucleotides read TGTGCCAGCAGTAACCACAATCAGCCCCAGCATTTT.

This clonotype was recorded at least ten times. The chain carries TRBV4-2 and TRBJ2-3, with 8 bases identical to TRBD2. The V segment lost 2 bases and the J segment 5 bases; nucleotides outside the gene matches: 3. Germline values: CDR1 LGHNA, CDR2 YNFKEQ. The CDR3 runs 14 residues. The DNA of the CDR3 is TGTGCCAGCAGCCAAACTAGCGGCGGAGATACGCAGTATTTT. Translated, it gives CASSQTSGGDTQYF.

The sample holds many counts of this clonotype. The V call is TRBV5-1, the J call TRBJ2-7; TRBD1 aligns across 7 bases. This CDR3 spans 13 amino acids. V gave up 4 bases and J gave up 4 bases; unmatched junction bases: 5. Germline values: CDR1 SGHRS, CDR2 YFSETQ. The CDR3 protein is CASSGGQKYEQYF. The DNA for the CDR3 is TGCGCCAGCAGCGGGGGACAGAAATACGAGCAGTACTTC.

This chain links TRBV24-1 with TRBJ1-2, with D unresolved. V lost 0 bases and J 7 bases, leaving 5 bases between the germline ends. Germline assignment: CDR1 KGHDR and CDR2 SFDVKD. There are 12 residues in the CDR3. The CDR3 DNA sequence: TGTGCCACCAGTGATTTGCGTCCTGGCTACACCTTC. It specifies CATSDLRPGYTF.

This clonotype appeared many times. The V gene is TRBV10-2, the J gene TRBJ2-4, with no clear D. Per the germline V gene, CDR1 is WSHSY and CDR2 is SAAADI. This CDR3 comprises 17 residues. V gave up 0 bases and J gave up 0 bases, with 12 bases separating them. DNA of the CDR3: TGCGCCAGCAGTGAGTCGAGCCGGGTTATAGCCAAAAACATTCAGTACTTC. Its translation is CASSESSRVIAKNIQYF.

This clonotype occurred many times. The rearrangement links TRBV2 to TRBJ2-7; 7 bases fit TRBD1. CDR1 and CDR2 (germline): SNHLY, FYNNEI. With 4 bases clipped from V and 12 bases from J, the junction kept 12 bases outside the gene matches. The CDR3 is 13 amino acids. The CDR3 spells CASSVEVTGLRYF. As DNA, the CDR3 is TGTGCCAGCAGTGTAGAGGTGACAGGGTTAAGGTACTTC.

This clonotype was counted ten times or more. This rearrangement joins TRBV27 to TRBJ1-2, with a weak D call TRBD1 (5 bases). The length of the CDR3 is 19 residues. The germline gives CDR1 MNHEY, CDR2 SMNVEV (reference sequence). Trimming shortened V by 6 bases and J by 7 bases, and 33 bases separated the two germline ends. CDR3 in amino acids: CASSPGFGETNRKLGGYTF. In DNA form, the CDR3 reads TGTGCCAGCAGCCCGGGTTTCGGGGAAACAAACAGGAAATTGGGTGGCTACACCTTC.

Ten or more counts support this clonotype. The V gene is TRBV6-5, the J gene TRBJ2-6; no clear D. V dropped 0 bases and J dropped 4 bases, with 10 bases sitting between them. The CDR3 has 16 amino acids. Germline CDR1 reads MNHEY; CDR2 reads SVGAGI. CDR3 residues: CASSYSQAPGANVLTF. The DNA for the CDR3 is TGTGCCAGCAGTTACTCTCAGGCACCGGGGGCCAACGTCCTGACTTTC.

This clonotype was seen many times. V usage is TRBV12-3 or TRBV12-4 and J usage is TRBJ1-1; D possibly corresponds to TRBD1 (6 bases). The V and J ends lost 5 bases and 4 bases respectively, with 11 bases between them. CDR3 length equals 13 residues. The CDR3 spells CASSTRGSTEAFF. In DNA form, the CDR3 reads TGTGCCAGCAGTACCAGGGGTTCCACTGAAGCTTTCTTT.

Ten or more counts support this clonotype. The chain carries TRBV5-1 and TRBJ1-2; no reliable D call. Germline V CDR1 and CDR2: SGHRS, YFSETQ. V shed 0 bases and J shed 7 bases, with 16 bases lying between them. The CDR3 has 15 amino acids. Here the CDR3 reads CASSLGEGGLGGYTF. The CDR3 nucleotides read TGCGCCAGCAGCTTGGGGGAAGGCGGGCTTGGTGGCTACACCTTC.

This clonotype appeared many times. The chain is built from TRBV20-1 and TRBJ2-2, with D possibly matching TRBD2 (6 bases). The CDR3 spans 17 residues. The germline V and J ends were trimmed by 6 bases and 13 bases, with 33 bases remaining between them. Germline V lookup: CDR1 DFQATT, CDR2 SNEGSKA (reference sequence). The CDR3 reads CSADVSGWDFASRGLFF. CDR3 DNA: TGCAGTGCCGACGTCTCGGGATGGGACTTCGCCTCCCGGGGGCTGTTTTTT.

The table lists this clonotype with many counts. This chain links TRBV6-6 with TRBJ2-1; D remains ambiguous. Trimming left V 8 bases short and J 8 bases short, with 10 bases between. The germline V gene has CDR1 MNHNY and CDR2 SVGAGI (reference sequence). The CDR3 is made up of 11 amino acids. The CDR3 is CASFNVDEQFF. As DNA, the CDR3 is TGTGCCAGCTTTAATGTTGATGAGCAGTTCTTC.

This clonotype was seen at least ten times. This chain connects TRBV25-1 to TRBJ2-2; D is ambiguous. CDR3 length equals 14 residues. CDR1 is MGHDK and CDR2 is SYGVNS in the germline V gene. V was cut by 3 bases and J by 2 bases, with 7 bases left in between. The CDR3, as DNA: TGTGCCAGCAGTGATGTCTCAAACACCGGGGAGCTGTTTTTT. Translated: CASSDVSNTGELFF.

In this sample, this clonotype turned up many times. V is TRBV20-1 and J is TRBJ1-5, with 7 bases fitting TRBD1. Looked up from germline, CDR1 is DFQATT and CDR2 is SNEGSKA (reference sequence). The CDR3 runs 14 residues. Trimming cost V 5 bases and J 4 bases; bases outside gene matches: 8. The CDR3 DNA reads as TGCAGTGCTGTACGACAGGGTGGGAATCAGCCCCAGCATTTT. It translates to CSAVRQGGNQPQHF.

This clonotype was recorded at least ten times. The V gene is TRBV7-9, the J gene TRBJ1-1, with 11 bases matching TRBD1. The V gene end was trimmed by 5 bases and the J gene end by 3 bases; junction bases not matched to a gene: 8. This CDR3 has 16 amino acids. From germline, CDR1 is SEHNR and CDR2 FQNEAQ (reference sequence). CDR3 protein: CASSAGQGVWDTEAFF. The CDR3 region has the DNA TGTGCCAGCAGCGCGGGACAGGGGGTCTGGGACACTGAAGCTTTCTTT.

This clonotype was detected ten times or more. The chain links TRBV5-6 to TRBJ2-1; TRBD1 agrees at 8 bases. Germline CDR1 is SGHDT and CDR2 is YYEEEE. Losses at the gene ends were 9 bases for V and 0 bases for J; bases not matched to a gene: 5. The CDR3 consists of 14 residues. The CDR3 bases are TGTGCCACGAAGACAGGGGCCTCCTACAATGAGCAGTTCTTC. It translates to CATKTGASYNEQFF.

This clonotype was counted many times. The rearrangement joins TRBV5-1 to TRBJ2-7; weak D call: TRBD1 (5 bases). The CDR3 is made up of 16 amino acids. The V end lost 0 bases, the J end lost 6 bases, and 19 bases lay between the germline ends. Germline V gene sequence: CDR1 SGHRS, CDR2 YFSETQ. CDR3 in amino acids: CASSLGISRAVLEQYF. The CDR3 coding sequence is TGCGCCAGCAGCTTGGGGATCTCCAGGGCAGTCCTCGAGCAGTACTTC. Using reference TRBV5-1 and TRBJ2-7 for the parts outside the CDR3, the full variable domain is KAGVTQTPRYLIKTRGQQVTLSCSPISGHRSVSWYQQTPGQGLQFLFEYFSETQRNKGNFPGRFSGRQFSNSRSEMNVSTLELGDSALYLCASSLGISRAVLEQYFGPGTRLTVT.